A selection of T cell receptor beta chains follows, all from one sample in a study of shared clonotypes between healthy human individuals. Profiling relied on immunoSEQ multiplex PCR, and the TCRdb table lists in-frame clones only, not all of them. This table has over a million clones, around 74% appearing once. The sequenced sample was memory CD4+ T cells sorted from blood. Source of these receptors: a man between 18 and 35 years old in good health. The CDR3 runs from the conserved cysteine through the conserved F or W. A D gene is named only where the DNA matches it firmly. Not all rows give a size; the values are once, few, many and, for expanded clones, a class.

TRBJ1-4 TRBV4-1 TRBD1 once CASSPGQGPATNEKLFF TGCGCCAGCAGCCCCGGACAGGGGCCTGCAACTAATGAAAAACTGTTTTTT
TRBJ1-5 TRBV10-3 - - CAISDHESRGKQPQHF TGTGCCATCAGTGACCACGAGAGTAGGGGGAAGCAGCCCCAGCATTTT
TRBJ2-5 TRBV5-4 TRBD2 - CASSLSRGGPGGTQYF TGTGCCAGCAGCTTGTCCCGCGGGGGGCCGGGTGGGACCCAGTACTTC
TRBJ1-1 TRBV11-2 TRBD1 few CASSWGTGRATEAFF TGTGCCAGCAGCTGGGGGACAGGGCGGGCCACTGAAGCTTTCTTT
TRBJ2-1 TRBV9 TRBD2 - CASSVESGRFNEQFF TGTGCCAGCAGCGTAGAGAGCGGGAGGTTCAATGAGCAGTTCTTC
TRBJ1-2 TRBV4-3 - - CASSQARTRSYGYTF TGCGCCAGCAGCCAAGCCCGGACACGGAGCTATGGCTACACCTTC
TRBJ2-5 TRBV5-1 - - CASSRDVAGKETQYF TGCGCCAGCAGCCGGGACGTCGCCGGCAAAGAGACCCAGTACTTC
TRBJ2-2 TRBV9 TRBD2 - CASSVGSLAGKTGELFF TGTGCCAGCAGCGTAGGAAGCCTAGCGGGGAAGACCGGGGAGCTGTTTTTT
TRBJ1-5 TRBV2 - - CASSESGAPQHF TGTGCCAGCAGTGAATCGGGAGCGCCCCAGCATTTT
TRBJ1-2 TRBV28 - - CASRAAISGYTF TGTGCCAGCAGGGCCGCGATCTCTGGCTACACCTTC
TRBJ2-4 TRBV9 TRBD2 once CASSPRPLKLAGNTKNIQYF TGTGCCAGCAGCCCCCGTCCTTTGAAGCTAGCGGGGAATACCAAAAACATTCAGTACTTC
TRBJ1-5 TRBV7-2 - - CASSSQTFSNQPQHF TGTGCCAGCAGCTCCCAGACATTTAGCAATCAGCCCCAGCATTTT
TRBJ1-1 TRBV5-5 TRBD1 - CASSGTGGGTNTEAFF TGTGCCAGCAGCGGCACAGGGGGGGGAACGAACACTGAAGCTTTCTTT
TRBJ1-4 TRBV6-5 - - CASSYRGELFF TGTGCCAGCAGTTACAGGGGGGAACTGTTTTTT
TRBJ2-5 TRBV7-2 TRBD2 - CASSWRGVETQYF TGTGCCAGCAGCTGGCGGGGGGTGGAGACCCAGTACTTC
TRBJ2-3 TRBV7-9 - - CASSFPSNTDTQYF TGTGCCAGCAGCTTCCCGTCAAACACAGATACGCAGTATTTT
TRBJ2-1 TRBV29-1 TRBD1 - CSAHRGSNEQFF TGCAGCGCCCACAGGGGGAGCAATGAGCAGTTCTTC
TRBJ1-2 TRBV10-3 - - CAISPTGNYGYTF TGTGCCATCAGTCCTACGGGTAACTATGGCTACACCTTC
TRBJ1-6 TRBV5-8 - - CASSSQEYNSPLHF TGTGCCAGCAGCTCTCAGGAATATAATTCACCCCTCCACTTT
TRBJ1-1 TRBV5-1 - - CASSSRTDEAFF TGCGCCAGCAGCTCGAGGACCGATGAAGCTTTCTTT